This TCR beta chain emerged from a study of metastatic and nonmetastatic thyroid tumors. Study in general: Malignant and benign thyroid patients had repertoires compared in peripheral blood and tumor or nodule tissue.

Study findings and constraints: A significant increase in TCR beta diversity was reportedly seen in malignant thyroid tumors relative to benign nodules, in blood and tumor.

Nobody among the patients had been given any treatment before thyroid surgery. In the original processing: In papillary thyroid cancer, a distant-metastasis classifier was built using CDR3 differences across clinicopathological groups. MiXCR was used by TCRdb to re-call the PCR reads. The V and J calls were determined by TCRdb, not by the authors. The sample has under 20,000 clones; 3.7% are singletons. The CDR3 consists of 15 residues. Looked up from germline, CDR1 is DFQATT and CDR2 is SNEGSKA (reference sequence). V lost 5 bases, J lost 6 bases, and 9 bases stayed unmatched. The table lists this clone with a few counts. Its antigen remains unidentified.

This clonotype originated in a female donor with papillary thyroid cancer or a benign thyroid nodule (not recorded which). Some clones in this sample may be carry-over from other donors' samples. Source material: tumor tissue. V gene TRBV20-1 combines with J gene TRBJ2-1, with 11 bases identical to TRBD2. As DNA, the CDR3 is TGCAGTGCTTCCGGACTAGCGGGTGGAGTCAATGAGCAGTTCTTC. Protein sequence: CSASGLAGGVNEQFF.